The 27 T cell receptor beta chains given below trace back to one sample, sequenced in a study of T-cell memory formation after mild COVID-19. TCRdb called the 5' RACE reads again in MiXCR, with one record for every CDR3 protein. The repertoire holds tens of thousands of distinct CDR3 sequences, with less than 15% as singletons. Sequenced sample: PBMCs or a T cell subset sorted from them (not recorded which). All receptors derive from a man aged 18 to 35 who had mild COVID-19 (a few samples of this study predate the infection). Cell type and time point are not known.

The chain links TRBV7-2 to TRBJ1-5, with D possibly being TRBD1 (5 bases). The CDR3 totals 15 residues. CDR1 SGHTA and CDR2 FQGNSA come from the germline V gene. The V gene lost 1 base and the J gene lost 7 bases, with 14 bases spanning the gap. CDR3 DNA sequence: TGTGCCAGCAGCTTAGGAGGGGAGGTATGGCAGCCCCAGCATTTT. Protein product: CASSLGGEVWQPQHF.

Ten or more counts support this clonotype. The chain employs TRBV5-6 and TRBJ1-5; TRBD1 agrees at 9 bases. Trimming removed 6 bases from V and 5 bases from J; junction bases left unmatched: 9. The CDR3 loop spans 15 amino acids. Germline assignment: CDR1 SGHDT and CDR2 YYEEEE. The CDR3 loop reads CASTPDGQGYQPQHF. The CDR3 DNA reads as TGTGCCAGCACCCCGGATGGACAGGGGTATCAGCCCCAGCATTTT.

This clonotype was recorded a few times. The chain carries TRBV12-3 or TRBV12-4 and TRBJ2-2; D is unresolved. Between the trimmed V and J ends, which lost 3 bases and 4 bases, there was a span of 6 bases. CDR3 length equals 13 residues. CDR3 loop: CASSLPLTGELFF. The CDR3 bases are TGTGCCAGCAGTTTGCCGCTCACCGGGGAGCTGTTTTTT.

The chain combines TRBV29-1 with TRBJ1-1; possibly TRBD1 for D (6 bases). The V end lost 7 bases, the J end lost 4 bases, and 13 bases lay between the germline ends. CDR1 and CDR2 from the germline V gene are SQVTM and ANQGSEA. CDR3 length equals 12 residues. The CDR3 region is CSGTDSGTEAFF. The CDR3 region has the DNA TGCAGCGGGACAGACTCGGGCACTGAAGCTTTCTTT.

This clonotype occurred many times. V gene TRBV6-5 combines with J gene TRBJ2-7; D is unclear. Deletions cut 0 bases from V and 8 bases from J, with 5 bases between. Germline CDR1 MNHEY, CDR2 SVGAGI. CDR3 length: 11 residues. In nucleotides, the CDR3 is TGTGCCAGCAGTTACTCGAAACAGCAGTACTTC. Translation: CASSYSKQQYF.

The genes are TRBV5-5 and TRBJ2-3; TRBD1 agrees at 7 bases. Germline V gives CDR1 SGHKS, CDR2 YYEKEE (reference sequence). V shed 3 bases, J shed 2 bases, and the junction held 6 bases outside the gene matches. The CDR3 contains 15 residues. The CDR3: CASSWGQSATDTQYF. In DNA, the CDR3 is TGTGCCAGCAGCTGGGGACAGTCAGCCACAGATACGCAGTATTTT.

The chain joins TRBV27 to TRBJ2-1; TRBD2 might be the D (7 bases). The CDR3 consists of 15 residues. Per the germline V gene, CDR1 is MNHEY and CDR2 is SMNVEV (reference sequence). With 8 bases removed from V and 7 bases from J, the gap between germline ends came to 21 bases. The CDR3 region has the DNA TGTGCCAGCTGGCCTGACGGGGGGCGGGAAAATGAGCAGTTCTTC. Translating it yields CASWPDGGRENEQFF.

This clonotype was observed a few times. The chain's CDR3 is CASSYPLNYGYTF. DNA of the CDR3: TGTGCCAGCAGTTACCCGTTGAACTATGGCTACACCTTC. The chain has TRBV6-2 or TRBV6-3 and TRBJ1-2; D is undetermined. The CDR3 spans 13 residues. V was clipped by 2 bases and J by 2 bases, with 6 bases between them. CDR1 is MNHEY and CDR2 is SVGEGT in the germline V gene.

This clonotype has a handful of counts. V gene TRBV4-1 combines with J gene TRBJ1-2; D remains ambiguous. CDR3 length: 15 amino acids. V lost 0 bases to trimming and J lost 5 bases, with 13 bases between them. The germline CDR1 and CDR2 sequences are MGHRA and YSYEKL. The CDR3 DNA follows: TGCGCCAGCAGCCAAGATCCCGAGATGCTGTATGGCTACACCTTC. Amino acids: CASSQDPEMLYGYTF.

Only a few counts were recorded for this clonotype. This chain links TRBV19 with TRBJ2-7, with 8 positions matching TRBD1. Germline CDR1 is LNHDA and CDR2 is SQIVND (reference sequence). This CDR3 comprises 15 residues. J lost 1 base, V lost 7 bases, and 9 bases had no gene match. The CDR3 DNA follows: TGTGCCAGTACCGGAGGGACAGGTCCGTCCTACGAGCAGTACTTC. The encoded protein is CASTGGTGPSYEQYF.

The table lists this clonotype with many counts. This chain's CDR3 is CASSWGDGYGYTF. The CDR3 region has the DNA TGTGCCAGCAGTTGGGGGGATGGCTATGGCTACACCTTC. The rearrangement uses TRBV12-3 or TRBV12-4 and TRBJ1-2, with a possible D match to TRBD1 (5 bases). Trimming stripped 4 bases from V and 4 bases from J, with 10 bases between. This CDR3 has 13 amino acids.

CDR3 in DNA: TGTGCCAGCAAAAAGGAAGGAAAACTGTTTTTT. Protein sequence: CASKKEGKLFF. This sequence joins TRBV5-2 and TRBJ1-4. TRBV5-2 is given as a pseudogene. The CDR3 extends over 11 amino acids.

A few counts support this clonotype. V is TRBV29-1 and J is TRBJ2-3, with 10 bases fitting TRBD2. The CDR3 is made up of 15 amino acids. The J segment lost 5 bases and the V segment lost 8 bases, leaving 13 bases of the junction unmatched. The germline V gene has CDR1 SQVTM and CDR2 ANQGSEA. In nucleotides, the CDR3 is TGCAGCCTCGTCCAGCGGGGGGGCCTGTTAGATACGCAGTATTTT. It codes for CSLVQRGGLLDTQYF.

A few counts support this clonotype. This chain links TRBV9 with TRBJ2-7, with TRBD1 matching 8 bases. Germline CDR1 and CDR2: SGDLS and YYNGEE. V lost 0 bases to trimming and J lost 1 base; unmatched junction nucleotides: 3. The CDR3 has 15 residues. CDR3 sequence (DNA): TGTGCCAGCAGCGTAGCTCAGGGGGCGTCCTACGAGCAGTACTTC. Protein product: CASSVAQGASYEQYF.

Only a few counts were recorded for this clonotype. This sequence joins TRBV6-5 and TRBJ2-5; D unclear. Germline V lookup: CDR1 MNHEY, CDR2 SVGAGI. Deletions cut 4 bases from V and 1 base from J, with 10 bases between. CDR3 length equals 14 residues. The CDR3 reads CASSSSGSQETQYF. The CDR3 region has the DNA TGTGCCAGCAGTTCCAGTGGCAGCCAAGAGACCCAGTACTTC.

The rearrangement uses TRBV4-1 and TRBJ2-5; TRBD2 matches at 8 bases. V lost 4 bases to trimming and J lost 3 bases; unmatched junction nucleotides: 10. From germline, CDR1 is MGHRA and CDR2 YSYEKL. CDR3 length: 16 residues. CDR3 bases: TGCGCCAGCAGCCTACGAGCCTTAGCGGGGAAAGAGACCCAGTACTTC. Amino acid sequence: CASSLRALAGKETQYF.

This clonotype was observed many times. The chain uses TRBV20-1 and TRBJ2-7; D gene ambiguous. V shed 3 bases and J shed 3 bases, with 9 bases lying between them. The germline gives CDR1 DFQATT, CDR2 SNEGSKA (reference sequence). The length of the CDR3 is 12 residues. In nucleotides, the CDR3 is TGCAGTGCTAGCCTACACTTCTACGAGCAGTACTTC. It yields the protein CSASLHFYEQYF.

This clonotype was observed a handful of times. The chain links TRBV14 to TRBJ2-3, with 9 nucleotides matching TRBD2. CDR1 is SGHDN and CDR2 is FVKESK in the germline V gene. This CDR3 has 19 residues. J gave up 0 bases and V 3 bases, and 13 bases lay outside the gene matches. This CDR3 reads CASSHPPSGVPSSTDTQYF. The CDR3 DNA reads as TGTGCCAGCAGCCATCCGCCTAGCGGGGTCCCTTCTAGCACAGATACGCAGTATTTT.

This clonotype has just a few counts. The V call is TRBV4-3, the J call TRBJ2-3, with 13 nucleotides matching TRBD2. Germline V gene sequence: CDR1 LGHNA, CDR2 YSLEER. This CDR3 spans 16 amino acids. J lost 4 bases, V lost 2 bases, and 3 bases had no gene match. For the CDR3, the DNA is TGCGCCAGCAGCCAACCGACTAGCGGGGGGTCAGATACGCAGTATTTT. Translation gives CASSQPTSGGSDTQYF.

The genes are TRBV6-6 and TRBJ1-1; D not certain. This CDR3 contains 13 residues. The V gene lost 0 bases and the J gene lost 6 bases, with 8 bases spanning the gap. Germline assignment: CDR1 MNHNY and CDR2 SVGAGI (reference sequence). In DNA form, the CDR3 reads TGTGCCAGCAGTTACTCGATCCCCTCTGAAGCTTTCTTT. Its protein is CASSYSIPSEAFF.

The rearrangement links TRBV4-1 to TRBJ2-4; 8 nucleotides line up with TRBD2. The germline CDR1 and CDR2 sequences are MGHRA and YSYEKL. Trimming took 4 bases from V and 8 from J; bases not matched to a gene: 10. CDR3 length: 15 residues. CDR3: CASSPRAGVGDIQYF. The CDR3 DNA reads TGCGCCAGCAGCCCGAGAGCGGGGGTAGGAGACATTCAGTACTTC.

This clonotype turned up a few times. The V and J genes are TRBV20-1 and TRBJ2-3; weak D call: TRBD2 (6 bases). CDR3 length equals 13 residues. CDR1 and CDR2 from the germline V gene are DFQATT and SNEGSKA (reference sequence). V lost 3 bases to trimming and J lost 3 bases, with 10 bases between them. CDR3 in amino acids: CSAREGWTDTQYF. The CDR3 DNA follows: TGCAGTGCTAGGGAGGGGTGGACAGATACGCAGTATTTT.

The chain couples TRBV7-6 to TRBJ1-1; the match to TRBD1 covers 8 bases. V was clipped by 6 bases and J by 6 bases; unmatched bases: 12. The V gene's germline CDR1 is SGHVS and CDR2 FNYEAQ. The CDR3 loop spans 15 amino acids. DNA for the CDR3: TGTGCCAGCAGTACTAAATCAGGGGGCGAACCTGAAGCTTTCTTT. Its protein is CASSTKSGGEPEAFF.

The CDR3 nucleotides are TGTGCCAGCACCCCGACAGGGTCCTACGAGCAGTACTTC. Its protein is CASTPTGSYEQYF. The rearrangement uses TRBV6-2 or TRBV6-3 and TRBJ2-7; 7 nucleotides match TRBD1. The CDR3 contains 13 residues. Germline CDR1 MNHEY, CDR2 SVGEGT. V trimming: 7 bases; J trimming: 1 base; junction bases outside the gene matches: 4.

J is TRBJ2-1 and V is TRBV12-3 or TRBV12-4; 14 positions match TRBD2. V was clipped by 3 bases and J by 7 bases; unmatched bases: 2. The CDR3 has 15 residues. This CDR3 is CASSLGLAGVNEQFF. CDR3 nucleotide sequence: TGTGCCAGCAGTTTGGGACTAGCGGGGGTTAATGAGCAGTTCTTC.

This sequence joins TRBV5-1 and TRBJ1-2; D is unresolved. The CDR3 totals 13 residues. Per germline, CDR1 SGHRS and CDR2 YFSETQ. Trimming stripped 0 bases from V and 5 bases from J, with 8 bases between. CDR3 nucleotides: TGCGCCAGCAGCTTGGAAGGGCAGTATGGCTACACCTTC. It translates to CASSLEGQYGYTF.

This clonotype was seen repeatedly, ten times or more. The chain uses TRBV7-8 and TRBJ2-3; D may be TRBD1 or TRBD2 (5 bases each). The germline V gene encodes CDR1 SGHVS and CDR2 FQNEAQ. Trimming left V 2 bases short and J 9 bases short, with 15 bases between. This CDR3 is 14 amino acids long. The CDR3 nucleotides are TGTGCCAGCAGCTTAAGTGGGGGTCTAGGCACGCAGTATTTT. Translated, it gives CASSLSGGLGTQYF.